The next 8 T cell receptor beta chains were all read from a single sample in a study of blood T cell repertoires in COVID-19. Data came from immunoSEQ multiplex PCR; TCRdb stores just in-frame clones and leaves some out. The sample holds roughly 160,000 clones, 70% to 90% seen once. Material for sequencing was peripheral blood. These receptors were collected from a man aged 50-60 years who had recovered from COVID-19.

CDR3 in amino acids: CASSEARESRAFF. Here the CDR3 DNA reads TGTGCCAGCAGTGAAGCGCGAGAGTCTCGGGCTTTCTTT. The chain employs TRBV6-1 and TRBJ1-1; D uncertain. The CDR3 contains 13 residues. The V end was cut by 0 bases, the J end by 11 bases, with 13 bases between. Germline CDR1 and CDR2: MNHNS and SASEGT.

Only a few counts were recorded for this clone. CDR3 nucleotides: TGTGCCAGCAGCGAGACCTGGGACAGCCCGAACACTGAAGCTTTCTTT. Protein: CASSETWDSPNTEAFF. V gene TRBV5-4 combines with J gene TRBJ1-1; 7 nucleotides align to TRBD1. Losses at the gene ends were 4 bases for V and 1 base for J; bases not matched to a gene: 10. Germline loops: CDR1 SGHNT, CDR2 YYREEE (reference sequence). The CDR3 runs to 16 residues.

This clone was detected once. The V call is TRBV3-1 (or the pseudogene TRBV3-2), the J call TRBJ2-7; 13 bases are a match to TRBD2. The CDR3 runs to 15 residues. V dropped 1 base and J dropped 6; count of bases not matched to a gene: 3. CDR1 is LGHDT, CDR2 YNNKEL, per germline (reference sequence). The CDR3 sequence is CASSQGRTSGGEQYF. In nucleotides, the CDR3 is TGTGCCAGCAGCCAAGGGAGGACTAGCGGGGGCGAGCAGTACTTC.

The chain is built from TRBV6-6 and TRBJ1-5, with D tentatively TRBD1 (5 bases). The germline gives CDR1 MNHNY, CDR2 SVGAGI (reference sequence). CDR3 length equals 16 residues. Between the trimmed V and J ends, which lost 6 bases and 5 bases, there was a span of 20 bases. The CDR3 is CASSPRQTLVDQPQHF. The CDR3 bases are TGTGCCAGCAGCCCCCGACAGACCTTGGTAGATCAGCCCCAGCATTTT.

This clone came up a few times. V usage is TRBV7-2 and J usage is TRBJ2-7; the match to TRBD1 covers 7 bases. The CDR3 is 15 amino acids. Germline V lookup: CDR1 SGHTA, CDR2 FQGNSA. V lost 3 bases to trimming and J lost 9 bases; unmatched junction nucleotides: 14. The CDR3 sequence is CASSFGKGAATRQYF. DNA of the CDR3: TGTGCCAGCAGCTTTGGTAAGGGGGCGGCGACACGGCAGTACTTC.

There are a few counts of this clone. The chain couples TRBV11-2 to TRBJ1-3; no firm D call. CDR1 is SGHAT and CDR2 is FQNNGV in the germline V gene. The CDR3 sequence is 13 residues long. The V gene lost 1 base and the J gene lost 4 bases, with 5 bases spanning the gap. CDR3 in DNA: TGTGCCAGCAGCTTAGGCGCGGGAAACACCATATATTTT. Translation: CASSLGAGNTIYF.

The chain has TRBV7-6 and TRBJ2-2; D perhaps matches TRBD2 (6 bases). In germline, CDR1 is SGHVS, CDR2 FNYEAQ. The CDR3 loop spans 17 amino acids. Trimming left V 4 bases short and J 0 bases short, with 15 bases between. For the CDR3, the DNA is TGTGCCAGCAGCTCAGGGAGGCACAGATCGAACACCGGGGAGCTGTTTTTT. Its translation: CASSSGRHRSNTGELFF.

The chain has TRBV6-5 and TRBJ2-7; no reliable D call. The CDR3 is 14 amino acids. The germline V gene encodes CDR1 MNHEY and CDR2 SVGAGI. V lost 2 bases and J lost 1, with 9 bases in between. CDR3 residues: CASSYISGSYEQYF. CDR3 sequence (DNA): TGTGCCAGCAGTTACATCTCAGGTTCCTACGAGCAGTACTTC.